A single sample is the source of the 20 T cell receptor beta chains below, sequenced in a study of cytomegalovirus exposure and HLA in healthy donors. The PCR used 60 Vbeta and 13 Jbeta primers. Produced via immunoSEQ multiplex PCR; TCRdb's table is partial and in-frame only. The sample lists 200,000 to 250,000 clones; roughly four fifths were seen once. Sequencing was performed on PBMCs. The receptor set was obtained from a woman aged 45-65 years in good health and CMV-seropositive.

The CDR3 spells CASSDREAGQPQHF. The CDR3 DNA reads as TGCGCCAGCAGTGATAGGGAGGCGGGTCAGCCCCAGCATTTT. The rearrangement joins TRBV10-2 to TRBJ1-5; D gene unclear. Germline V CDR1 and CDR2: WSHSY, SAAADI. V shed 3 bases and J shed 6 bases, with 12 bases lying between them. This CDR3 comprises 14 residues.

This chain uses TRBV4-1 with TRBJ1-1, with TRBD1 as a possible D gene (6 bases). V shed 1 base and J shed 7 bases, with 16 bases lying between them. This CDR3 has 15 residues. Germline lookup yields CDR1 MGHRA and CDR2 YSYEKL. The DNA for the CDR3 is TGCGCCAGCAGCCAAGTTAAGGCAGGGACAAATGAAGCTTTCTTT. It specifies CASSQVKAGTNEAFF.

The gene calls are TRBV6-6 and TRBJ2-7; TRBD1 agrees at 8 bases. The V gene end was trimmed by 6 bases and the J gene end by 5 bases; junction bases not matched to a gene: 6. CDR1 and CDR2 from the germline V gene are MNHNY and SVGAGI (reference sequence). The CDR3 is 13 amino acids. The CDR3 nucleotides are TGTGCCAGCAGACGACGGACAGGGAACGAGCAGTACTTC. It codes for CASRRRTGNEQYF.

The genes are TRBV7-6 and TRBJ1-3; the D gene is possibly TRBD1 (6 bases). V lost 4 bases, J lost 0 bases, and 19 bases lay in between. The CDR3 sequence is 18 residues long. Germline V lookup: CDR1 SGHVS, CDR2 FNYEAQ. The chain's CDR3 is CASSSPQGGALSGNTIYF. Here the CDR3 DNA reads TGTGCCAGCAGCTCACCACAGGGTGGCGCTCTCTCTGGAAACACCATATATTTT. The variable domain in full, completed from reference TRBV7-6 and TRBJ1-3, reads GAGVSQSPRYKVTKRGQDVALRCDPISGHVSLYWYRQALGQGPEFLTYFNYEAQQDKSGLPNDRFSAERPEGSISTLTIQRTEQRDSAMYRCASSSPQGGALSGNTIYFGEGSWLTVV.

V gene TRBV5-1 combines with J gene TRBJ1-2, with 7 bases aligning to TRBD1. Germline loops: CDR1 SGHRS, CDR2 YFSETQ. The CDR3 consists of 15 residues. V was clipped by 0 bases and J by 7 bases; unmatched bases: 9. CDR3 residues: CASSLDVTGVGGYTF. Written as DNA, the CDR3 is TGCGCCAGCAGCTTGGATGTTACAGGGGTGGGTGGCTACACCTTC.

The chain has TRBV2 and TRBJ1-1, with D unresolved. V gave up 8 bases and J gave up 6 bases, with 13 bases separating them. The CDR3 runs to 12 residues. Germline CDR1 is SNHLY and CDR2 is FYNNEI. The DNA for the CDR3 is TGTGCCAGCGAAGACGGGATCGCTGAAGCTTTCTTT. As protein: CASEDGIAEAFF.

V and J are TRBV5-6 and TRBJ1-1; tentative D call: TRBD1 (6 bases). Trimming stripped 5 bases from V and 6 bases from J, with 17 bases between. Germline CDR1 is SGHDT and CDR2 is YYEEEE. The CDR3 has 14 amino acids. Here the CDR3 DNA reads TGTGCCAGCAGTCGGGACATAAACGCCGCTGAAGCTTTCTTT. It encodes CASSRDINAAEAFF.

The V call is TRBV7-8, the J call TRBJ2-5, with 7 bases that match TRBD1. The CDR3 contains 15 residues. The V gene end was trimmed by 1 base and the J gene end by 4 bases; junction bases not matched to a gene: 6. Germline lookup yields CDR1 SGHVS and CDR2 FQNEAQ. This chain's CDR3 is CASSLGEQGSETQYF. The DNA of the CDR3 is TGTGCCAGCAGCTTAGGAGAACAGGGGTCAGAGACCCAGTACTTC.

The chain recombines TRBV4-2 with TRBJ1-1; 8 bases are a match to TRBD1. The length of the CDR3 is 15 residues. V shed 4 bases and J 7 bases; nucleotides not matched to a gene: 11. Germline V gene data show CDR1 as LGHNA and CDR2 as YNFKEQ. CDR3 loop: CASSRSPGQVSEAFF. The CDR3, as DNA: TGTGCCAGCAGCCGCAGTCCGGGACAGGTGAGTGAAGCTTTCTTT.

The chain joins TRBV18 to TRBJ2-7; a possible D gene is TRBD1 (5 bases). V gave up 2 bases and J gave up 6 bases, with 17 bases separating them. This CDR3 region has 15 residues. Germline V gene sequence: CDR1 KGHSH, CDR2 LQKENI. CDR3 sequence: CASSPTAREFGEQYF. The CDR3 bases are TGTGCCAGCTCACCAACCGCCAGGGAATTCGGCGAGCAGTACTTC.

The V and J genes are TRBV7-8 and TRBJ2-7, with D perhaps TRBD1 (5 bases). CDR1 is SGHVS and CDR2 is FQNEAQ in the germline V gene. The CDR3 contains 15 residues. With 2 bases removed from V and 0 bases from J, the gap between germline ends came to 11 bases. CDR3 nucleotides: TGTGCCAGCAGCTTAACTAAAGGGGCCTCCTACGAGCAGTACTTC. It codes for CASSLTKGASYEQYF.

V usage is TRBV29-1 and J usage is TRBJ2-5; D perhaps matches TRBD1 (6 bases). The germline CDR1 and CDR2 sequences are SQVTM and ANQGSEA. Deletions cut 7 bases from V and 5 bases from J, with 17 bases between. CDR3 length: 13 residues. CDR3 region: CSAFEQGYETQYF. The CDR3 region has the DNA TGCAGCGCTTTCGAACAGGGATATGAGACCCAGTACTTC.

This chain uses TRBV5-1 with TRBJ1-2; 8 bases align to TRBD1. The germline gives CDR1 SGHRS, CDR2 YFSETQ. This CDR3 is 16 amino acids long. V was clipped by 3 bases and J by 6 bases; unmatched bases: 13. The CDR3 DNA is TGCGCCAGCAGCTCCGCCCAGGACAGGGTCCGGGATGGCTACACCTTC. Protein: CASSSAQDRVRDGYTF.

V usage is TRBV6-6 and J usage is TRBJ2-1; 7 bases line up with TRBD2. In germline, CDR1 is MNHNY, CDR2 SVGAGI (reference sequence). CDR3 length: 12 residues. V gave up 1 base and J gave up 11 bases; unmatched junction bases: 2. The CDR3 region has the DNA TGTGCCAGCAGTTACTTGCGGGAGAAGCAGTTCTTC. Amino acid sequence: CASSYLREKQFF.

The genes are TRBV6-5 and TRBJ1-6, with no clear D. V lost 3 bases, J lost 9 bases, and 12 bases lay in between. Germline V gene lookup returns CDR1 MNHEY and CDR2 SVGAGI. This CDR3 is 14 amino acids long. The CDR3 region is CASSYSAYGSPLHF. In DNA, the CDR3 is TGTGCCAGCAGTTATTCCGCTTACGGTTCACCCCTCCACTTT.

V and J are TRBV6-6 and TRBJ2-3; D is perhaps TRBD1 (6 bases). Germline loops: CDR1 MNHNY, CDR2 SVGAGI (reference sequence). Trimming left V 7 bases short and J 5 bases short, with 16 bases between. This CDR3 comprises 14 residues. CDR3: CASTNDYRVDTQYF. CDR3 sequence (DNA): TGTGCCAGCACCAATGATTACAGGGTAGATACGCAGTATTTT.

This clone was recorded once. This rearrangement joins TRBV6-6 to TRBJ2-5, with 10 nucleotides matching TRBD1. The junction had 11 bases not matched to a gene; V was cut back by 6 bases and J by 4 bases. The CDR3 consists of 16 residues. CDR1 is MNHNY and CDR2 is SVGAGI in the germline V gene (reference sequence). DNA of the CDR3: TGTGCCAGCAGGCGACTCCCGGGACAGGGGCCAGAGACCCAGTACTTC. Its translation is CASRRLPGQGPETQYF.

V and J are TRBV11-2 and TRBJ1-4, with 8 positions matching TRBD1. V shed 5 bases, J shed 5 bases, and the junction held 4 bases outside the gene matches. The CDR3 covers 14 residues. Looked up from germline, CDR1 is SGHAT and CDR2 is FQNNGV. CDR3 bases: TGTGCCAGCAGCCCCCGGACAGGGAATGAAAAACTGTTTTTT. This encodes CASSPRTGNEKLFF.

This sequence joins TRBV5-5 and TRBJ1-4, with D perhaps TRBD1 (6 bases). Trimming removed 4 bases at V and 8 bases at J, with 15 bases between. There are 14 residues in the CDR3. CDR1 SGHKS and CDR2 YYEKEE come from the germline V gene (reference sequence). CDR3 sequence (DNA): TGTGCCAGCAGCCAATGGACAGCCGCCGAAAAACTGTTTTTT. Translated, it gives CASSQWTAAEKLFF.

The V and J genes are TRBV29-1 and TRBJ2-1; 8 nucleotides line up with TRBD2. With V trimmed by 4 bases and J by 6 bases, 8 bases remained unmatched. Looked up from germline, CDR1 is SQVTM and CDR2 is ANQGSEA. CDR3 length: 14 amino acids. Written as DNA, the CDR3 is TGCAGCGTTGCCTCGGGGGGGCGACCCAATGAGCAGTTCTTC. Protein product: CSVASGGRPNEQFF.